These T cell receptor beta chains were read from a single sample in a study of cytomegalovirus exposure and HLA in healthy donors. Clones were sequenced by immunoSEQ multiplex PCR, and TCRdb holds only the in-frame ones, with some missing. The sample includes approximately 120,000 clones, 90% to 97% of them seen just once. The material sequenced was PBMCs. The receptors were gathered from a man aged 18 to 35 in good health and CMV-seronegative. The CDR3 runs from the conserved cysteine through the conserved F or W. Fields, in order: clone size, D gene, V gene, J gene, CDR3 protein, CDR3 DNA. D genes are given only for firm matches. Clone size is not always given. Where it is, it says once, few, many or a class for expanded clones.

clone size: .; D gene: .; V gene: TRBV28; J gene: TRBJ1-2; CDR3 protein: CAIRTGEGGYTF; CDR3 DNA: TGTGCCATCCGGACGGGAGAGGGTGGCTACACCTTC
clone size: few; D gene: TRBD2; V gene: TRBV7-6; J gene: TRBJ2-3; CDR3 protein: CASSLAPGLAFESTDTQYF; CDR3 DNA: TGTGCCAGCAGCTTAGCCCCAGGACTAGCGTTTGAGAGCACAGATACGCAGTATTTT
clone size: .; D gene: TRBD1; V gene: TRBV19; J gene: TRBJ1-2; CDR3 protein: CASKGQGARYGYTF; CDR3 DNA: TGTGCCAGTAAGGGACAGGGGGCAAGGTATGGCTACACCTTC
clone size: .; D gene: TRBD2; V gene: TRBV2; J gene: TRBJ2-1; CDR3 protein: CASSPGLAGVYNEQFF; CDR3 DNA: TGTGCCAGCAGCCCAGGACTAGCGGGCGTCTACAATGAGCAGTTCTTC
clone size: .; D gene: TRBD2; V gene: TRBV11-2; J gene: TRBJ2-1; CDR3 protein: CASSPIWGSGGEQFF; CDR3 DNA: TGTGCCAGCAGCCCCATATGGGGGTCGGGGGGTGAGCAGTTCTTC
clone size: .; D gene: TRBD1; V gene: TRBV10-3; J gene: TRBJ2-5; CDR3 protein: CAISPGQGETQYF; CDR3 DNA: TGTGCCATCAGCCCGGGACAGGGGGAGACCCAGTACTTC
clone size: .; D gene: TRBD2; V gene: TRBV27; J gene: TRBJ2-1; CDR3 protein: CASNGLAGANEQFF; CDR3 DNA: TGTGCCAGCAATGGGCTAGCGGGAGCCAATGAGCAGTTCTTC
clone size: .; D gene: .; V gene: TRBV5-1; J gene: TRBJ1-3; CDR3 protein: CASSLGQMSSGNTIYF; CDR3 DNA: TGCGCCAGCAGCTTGGGACAAATGAGCTCTGGAAACACCATATATTTT
clone size: .; D gene: TRBD1; V gene: TRBV10-3; J gene: TRBJ1-5; CDR3 protein: CAISESGTGGHSNQPQHF; CDR3 DNA: TGTGCCATCAGTGAGTCAGGGACAGGGGGCCATAGCAATCAGCCCCAGCATTTT
clone size: .; D gene: .; V gene: TRBV5-1; J gene: TRBJ1-1; CDR3 protein: CASSPGRQARTEAFF; CDR3 DNA: TGCGCCAGCAGCCCCGGGAGGCAGGCCCGTACTGAAGCTTTCTTT
clone size: few; D gene: .; V gene: TRBV20-1; J gene: TRBJ2-7; CDR3 protein: CSAWGTLEQYF; CDR3 DNA: TGCAGTGCTTGGGGCACTCTCGAGCAGTACTTC
clone size: .; D gene: .; V gene: TRBV27; J gene: TRBJ2-1; CDR3 protein: CASSLLDGEQFF; CDR3 DNA: TGTGCCAGCAGTTTATTAGATGGTGAGCAGTTCTTC
clone size: .; D gene: TRBD1; V gene: TRBV30; J gene: TRBJ1-5; CDR3 protein: CAWEGAQGQPQHF; CDR3 DNA: TGTGCCTGGGAGGGGGCGCAGGGTCAGCCCCAGCATTTT
clone size: .; D gene: TRBD2; V gene: TRBV27; J gene: TRBJ2-3; CDR3 protein: CASSLWGRLSSGDPSTDTQYF; CDR3 DNA: TGTGCCAGCAGTTTATGGGGTAGATTGTCTAGCGGGGACCCTAGCACAGATACGCAGTATTTT
clone size: .; D gene: .; V gene: TRBV7-6; J gene: TRBJ2-7; CDR3 protein: CASSLARGSEQYF; CDR3 DNA: TGTGCCAGCAGCTTAGCTCGTGGGAGCGAGCAGTACTTC
clone size: .; D gene: TRBD1; V gene: TRBV6-5; J gene: TRBJ1-4; CDR3 protein: CASRRTGTAEKLFF; CDR3 DNA: TGTGCCAGCAGGCGGACAGGGACAGCGGAAAAACTGTTTTTT
clone size: .; D gene: TRBD2; V gene: TRBV10-3; J gene: TRBJ2-3; CDR3 protein: CAISEGREGPPDTQYF; CDR3 DNA: TGTGCCATCAGTGAGGGGCGGGAGGGCCCCCCAGATACGCAGTATTTT